Below, one TCR beta chain is given with its context. The antigen is undetermined. The CDR3 consists of 11 residues. The germline V and J ends were trimmed by 4 bases and 6 bases, with 6 bases remaining between them. From germline, CDR1 is MNHEY and CDR2 SVGAGI. Libraries were prepared by immunoSEQ multiplex PCR; TCRdb keeps only in-frame clonotypes and omits some of them. The sample lists approximately 120,000 clones, roughly 90% occurring once. This entry belongs to a study of cytomegalovirus exposure and HLA in healthy donors. Whole-study results and caveats: The study flagged roughly 150 TCR beta chains as cytomegalovirus-associated.

The TCR comes from a woman aged 18-29 years in good health and CMV-seronegative. The sequenced sample was PBMCs. The chain has TRBV6-5 and TRBJ1-2, with D uncertain. DNA for the CDR3: TGTGCCAGCAGTTCGGGGAATGGCTACACCTTC. As protein: CASSSGNGYTF.